The 3 T cell receptor beta chains presented below share a single source sample, sequenced in a study of radiotherapy plus CTLA-4 blockade in lung cancer. Sequencing was performed with immunoSEQ multiplex PCR; in TCRdb, only in-frame clones are kept and a portion is missing. Among 100,000 to 150,000 clones listed, 70% to 90% were seen once. The material sequenced was peripheral blood, taken from a patient treated with radiotherapy plus ipilimumab. Receptors were obtained from a human donor with non-small cell lung cancer that progressed on radiotherapy plus ipilimumab.

The chain carries TRBV6-1 and TRBJ2-1; D is possibly TRBD2 (6 bases). From germline, CDR1 is MNHNS and CDR2 SASEGT. The CDR3 spans 14 residues. Between the trimmed V and J ends, which lost 6 bases and 0 bases, there was a span of 9 bases. The CDR3 bases are TGTGCCAGCAGGAATAGCGGCTCCTACAATGAGCAGTTCTTC. Translating it yields CASRNSGSYNEQFF.

The chain uses TRBV11-3 and TRBJ2-7; weak D call: TRBD2 (7 bases). The CDR3 extends over 15 amino acids. With 3 bases removed from V and 6 bases from J, the gap between germline ends came to 18 bases. Germline-derived CDR1 and CDR2 are SGHNT and YENEEA. This CDR3 reads CASSFGGRVEGEQYF. The DNA of the CDR3 is TGTGCCAGCAGCTTCGGGGGGCGCGTGGAAGGCGAGCAGTACTTC.

This chain uses TRBV7-9 with TRBJ1-2; 8 nucleotides match TRBD1. This CDR3 has 13 amino acids. Germline loops: CDR1 SEHNR, CDR2 FQNEAQ (reference sequence). With 5 bases clipped from V and 8 bases from J, the junction kept 7 bases outside the gene matches. The CDR3 DNA reads TGTGCCAGCAGCCACGGACAGGGAGGCGGCTACACCTTC. Protein: CASSHGQGGGYTF.